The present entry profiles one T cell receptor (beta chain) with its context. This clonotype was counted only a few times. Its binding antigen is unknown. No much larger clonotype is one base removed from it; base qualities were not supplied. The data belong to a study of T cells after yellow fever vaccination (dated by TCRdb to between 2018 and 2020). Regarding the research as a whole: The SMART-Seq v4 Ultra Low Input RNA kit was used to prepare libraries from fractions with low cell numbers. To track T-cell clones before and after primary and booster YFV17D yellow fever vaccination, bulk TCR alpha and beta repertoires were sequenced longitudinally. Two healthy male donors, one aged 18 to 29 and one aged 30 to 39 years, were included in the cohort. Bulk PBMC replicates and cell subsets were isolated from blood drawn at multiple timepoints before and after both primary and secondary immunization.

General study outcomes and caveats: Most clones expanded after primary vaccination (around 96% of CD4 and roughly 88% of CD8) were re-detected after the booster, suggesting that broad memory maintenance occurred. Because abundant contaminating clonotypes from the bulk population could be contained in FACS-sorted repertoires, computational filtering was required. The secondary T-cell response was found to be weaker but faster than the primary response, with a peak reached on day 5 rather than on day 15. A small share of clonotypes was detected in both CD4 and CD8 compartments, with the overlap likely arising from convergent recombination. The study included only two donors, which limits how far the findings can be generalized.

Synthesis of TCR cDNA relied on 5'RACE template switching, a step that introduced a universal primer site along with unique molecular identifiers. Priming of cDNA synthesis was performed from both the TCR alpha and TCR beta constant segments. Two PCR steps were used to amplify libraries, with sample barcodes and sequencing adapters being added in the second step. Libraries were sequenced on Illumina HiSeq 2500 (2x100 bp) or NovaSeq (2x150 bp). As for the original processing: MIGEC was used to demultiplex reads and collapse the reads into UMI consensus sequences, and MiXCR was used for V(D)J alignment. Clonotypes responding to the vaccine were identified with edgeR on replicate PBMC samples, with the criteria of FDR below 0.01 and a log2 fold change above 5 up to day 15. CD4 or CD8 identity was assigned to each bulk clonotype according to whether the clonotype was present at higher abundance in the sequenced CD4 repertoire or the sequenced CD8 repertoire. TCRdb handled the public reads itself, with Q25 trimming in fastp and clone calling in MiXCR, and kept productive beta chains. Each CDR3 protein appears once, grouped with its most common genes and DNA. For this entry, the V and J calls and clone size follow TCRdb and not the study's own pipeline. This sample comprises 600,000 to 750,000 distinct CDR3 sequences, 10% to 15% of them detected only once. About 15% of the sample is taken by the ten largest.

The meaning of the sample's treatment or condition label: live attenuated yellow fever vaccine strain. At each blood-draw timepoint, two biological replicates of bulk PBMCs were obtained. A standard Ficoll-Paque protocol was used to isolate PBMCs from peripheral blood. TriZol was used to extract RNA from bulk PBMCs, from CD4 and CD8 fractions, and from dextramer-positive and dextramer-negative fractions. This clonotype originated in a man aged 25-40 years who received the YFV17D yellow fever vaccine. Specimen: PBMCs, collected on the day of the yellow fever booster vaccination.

The CDR3 here reads CASRRLGGAGYYEQYF. The nucleotide sequence is given as TGTGCCAGCAGACGTCTGGGGGGCGCCGGTTACTACGAGCAGTACTTC. This sequence uses TRBV11-2 and TRBJ2-7; the D gene assignment is perhaps TRBD1 or TRBD2, with each matching 6 bases. The germline V gene specifies SGHAT as CDR1 and FQNNGV as CDR2. Trimming at the junction amounts to 6 bases on V and 3 bases on J, and the germline ends lie 21 bases apart. The CDR3 covers 16 residues, taking in both the cysteine and the phenylalanine. Only the CDR3 portion is preserved as DNA: 48 bases, with reading frame beginning at the first base.